These T cell receptor beta chains were read from a single sample in a study of shared clonotypes between healthy human individuals. TCRdb's copy holds only in-frame clones and misses some; the assay was immunoSEQ multiplex PCR. The sample lists more than 500,000 clones, roughly 95% occurring once. Input material: naive CD4+ T cells sorted from blood. These receptors came from a woman in her twenties or thirties in good health. Both conserved end residues are part of each CDR3. A D gene is named only where the DNA matches it firmly. Not all rows give a size; the values are once, few, many and, for expanded clones, a class.

D gene	V gene	J gene	clone size	CDR3 DNA	CDR3 protein
.	TRBV6-5	TRBJ2-6	.	TGTGCCAGCAGTTACTCGAAGAGCTCTGGGGCCAACGTCCTGACTTTC	CASSYSKSSGANVLTF
.	TRBV5-1	TRBJ2-5	.	TGCGCCAGCAGCTTGATGACCGGGACTCCTGGGGAGACCCAGTACTTC	CASSLMTGTPGETQYF
TRBD2	TRBV29-1	TRBJ2-3	.	TGCAGCGTAGCCCCAGGGACTAGCGGGAGAGCAGATACGCAGTATTTT	CSVAPGTSGRADTQYF
.	TRBV1	TRBJ1-5	.	TGCACCAGCAGCCAAGCCACGACAGGGTGCAATCAGCCCCAGCATTTT	CTSSQATTGCNQPQHF
.	TRBV2	TRBJ2-7	.	TGTGCCAGTTCTTGGGTCACGGCTTACGAGCAGTACTTC	CASSWVTAYEQYF
.	TRBV11-2	TRBJ2-1	.	TGTGCCAGCAGCTCCTCCCCGGGATCCTACAATGAGCAGTTCTTC	CASSSSPGSYNEQFF
TRBD1	TRBV6-1	TRBJ2-7	.	TGTGCCAGCAGCGTGTTGCAGGGGGCCTACGAGCAGTACTTC	CASSVLQGAYEQYF
TRBD1	TRBV5-1	TRBJ2-7	.	TGCGCCAGCAGCTCTTCGGGACAGGGTTCCTACGAGCAGTACTTC	CASSSSGQGSYEQYF
.	TRBV27	TRBJ1-2	.	TGTGCCAGCAGTTTGTCTGGTAACTATGGCTACACCTTC	CASSLSGNYGYTF
TRBD2	TRBV6-5	TRBJ2-1	.	TGTGCCAGCAGGCGACTAGCGGGAGGATCCAATGAGCAGTTCTTC	CASRRLAGGSNEQFF
.	TRBV15	TRBJ1-4	.	TGTGCCACCAGCAGAGACGGGACGGATGAAAAACTGTTTTTT	CATSRDGTDEKLFF
TRBD1	TRBV5-6	TRBJ1-5	.	TGTGCCAGCAGCCAGGGACAGGTTAGCAATCAGCCCCAGCATTTT	CASSQGQVSNQPQHF
.	TRBV18	TRBJ2-6	.	TGTGCCAGCTCACCGGTAGGTGGGGCCAACGTCCTGACTTTC	CASSPVGGANVLTF
.	TRBV2	TRBJ2-7	.	TGTGCCAGCAGTGAACAGATAACGGTCCAAGGTGACGAGCAGTACTTC	CASSEQITVQGDEQYF
.	TRBV7-2	TRBJ1-1	.	TGTGCCAGCAGACATAGGACCGGCGACACTGAAGCTTTCTTT	CASRHRTGDTEAFF
.	TRBV5-1	TRBJ1-1	.	TGCGCCAGCAGCCCCCTGGGCAGGGCGGACACTGAAGCTTTCTTT	CASSPLGRADTEAFF
.	TRBV28	TRBJ1-1	.	TGTGCCAGCACCGGGAACACTGAAGCTTTCTTT	CASTGNTEAFF
TRBD1	TRBV11-2	TRBJ1-4	.	TGTGCCAGCAGCCCTCGGGGACAGGGCCTAAATGAAAAACTGTTTTTT	CASSPRGQGLNEKLFF
.	TRBV4-1	TRBJ2-1	once	TGCGCCAGCAGCCGCGATTTCCGGGACCACAATGTAAAATCGTTCAATGAGCAGTTCTTC	CASSRDFRDHNVKSFNEQFF
.	TRBV10-2	TRBJ2-1	.	TGCGCCAGCAGTGACACGGGGGAGGAATGGGACAATGAGCAGTTCTTC	CASSDTGEEWDNEQFF
.	TRBV5-6	TRBJ2-7	.	TGTGCCAGCAGCTCCCTGGACCACGAGCAGTACTTC	CASSSLDHEQYF
.	TRBV19	TRBJ2-7	.	TGTGCCAGTAGTACCCAAAGTCGCGAGCAGTACTTC	CASSTQSREQYF
TRBD2	TRBV5-1	TRBJ2-7	once	TGCGCCAGCAGATACGGACTAGCGGGAGCAATATCCTACGAGCAGTACTTC	CASRYGLAGAISYEQYF
.	TRBV27	TRBJ2-3	.	TGTGCCAGCAGTTCCCGAGGTCGCGGAGTCACAGATACGCAGTATTTT	CASSSRGRGVTDTQYF
.	TRBV27	TRBJ2-4	.	TGTGCCAGCAGTTCAGGGCGGGCCAAAAACATTCAGTACTTC	CASSSGRAKNIQYF
.	TRBV27	TRBJ2-7	.	TGTGCCAGCAGACCCGCCGGGACGGGCTCCTACGAGCAGTACTTC	CASRPAGTGSYEQYF
TRBD2	TRBV28	TRBJ2-7	.	TGTGCCAGCAGTTTACCATCGACTAGCGGCTACGAGCAGTACTTC	CASSLPSTSGYEQYF
TRBD1	TRBV2	TRBJ2-5	.	TGTGCCAGCAGTTTAACCCGGACAGGAGAGACCCAGTACTTC	CASSLTRTGETQYF
.	TRBV28	TRBJ1-5	.	TGTGCCAGCAGAGGACAGTTCAATCAGCCCCAGCATTTT	CASRGQFNQPQHF
.	TRBV7-9	TRBJ1-1	.	TGTGCCAGCAGCTTGTGGGGCTTCGGAAGGGTGAACACTGAAGCTTTCTTT	CASSLWGFGRVNTEAFF
.	TRBV14	TRBJ2-3	.	TGTGCCAGCAGCCAAGTGCAGAGCACAGATACGCAGTATTTT	CASSQVQSTDTQYF